The source of this T cell receptor (beta chain) is a study of spatial heterogeneity in lung cancer (dated by TCRdb to about 2019). In the study overall: Samples were obtained from over 70 patients with early-stage, untreated non-small cell lung cancer from the lung TRACERx cohort. Follow-up PBMC samples were sequenced whenever available, and the median time to follow-up was about 24 months after resection. Beta-chain transcripts were consistently detected in greater numbers than alpha-chain transcripts, which likely reflected higher beta-chain transcript abundance. Nonsynonymous mutation counts, determined by whole-exome sequencing of tumor tissue, were related to TCR repertoire features. Both alpha and beta chains were TCR-sequenced in 220 or so tumor regions, 64 matched nontumor lung samples and around 54 PBMC samples obtained at surgery. In non-small cell lung cancer, the study made a quantitative comparison of TCR alpha and beta repertoires among multiple tumor regions, matched nontumor lung and blood. In the raw uncorrected reads, each unique combination of TCR and UMI appeared on average more than ten times.

Details on this clonotype: This receptor's antigen is unknown. Base qualities were left out, and no much larger clone turns up one base away.

The CDR3 covers 12 residues, taking in both the cysteine and the phenylalanine. Only the CDR3 DNA stays, 36 bases, in frame from base 1. V is cut by 6 bases and J by 7 bases, and the space between the germline ends is 15 bases. Via the germline V gene (reference sequence), CDR1 is GTSNPN and CDR2 SVGIG. Broader findings and caveats from the paper: Comparisons of baseline and follow-up blood repertoires included only around 15 patients. Ubiquitous expanded tumor TCRs were found in blood more often at tumor resection than at routine follow-up. Confirming at a functional level the hypothesis that regional TCRs recognize regional mutations was considered to require additional single-cell paired TCR alpha and beta sequencing.

Libraries were built with 5' RACE. Sequenced using a NextSeq 500. The TCR library protocol attached a unique molecular identifier to each TCR cDNA molecule to allow correction of PCR and sequencing errors. Turning to the authors' computational methods: Decombinator tools were used for TCR identification, UMI-based error correction and CDR3 extraction. Expanded TCRs were defined as those above a frequency of 2 per 1,000, corresponding to the top 1% of the tumor frequency distribution. Rényi diversity was computed with the R vegan package after subsampling each repertoire 100 times to 5,000 TCRs. CDR3 similarity networks were built from amino acid triplet string-kernel similarity, connecting CDR3s with pairwise similarity above 0.82. TCRdb reprocessing: public reads trimmed at Q25 with fastp, clones called with MiXCR, in-frame beta chains kept. Every distinct CDR3 protein forms one entry, paired with its most common genes and DNA. The V and J calls reflect TCRdb's pipeline rather than the authors' work. This sample holds 110,000 or so distinct CDR3 sequences; approximately 10% were observed only once. The ten largest clones add up to more than 20% of the sample.

Explained via the paper, the time point label denotes: blood at routine non-recurrence follow-up after resection. For TCR sequencing, whole RNA was extracted from tumor and nontumor lung tissue, or from cryopreserved PBMC samples, and no cell sorting was done. Patients were selected for TCR sequencing only if sufficient RNA was available from at least two tumor regions. The sample here was PBMCs, taken at follow-up. The sequence came from a female donor with early-stage non-small cell lung cancer. The chain uses TRBV30 and TRBJ1-2, and possibly TRBD1, on 6 matching bases. The sequence in DNA is TGTGCCTGCCCGGGGGCGGCTCTTGGCTACACCTTC. Translated, this gives CACPGAALGYTF.